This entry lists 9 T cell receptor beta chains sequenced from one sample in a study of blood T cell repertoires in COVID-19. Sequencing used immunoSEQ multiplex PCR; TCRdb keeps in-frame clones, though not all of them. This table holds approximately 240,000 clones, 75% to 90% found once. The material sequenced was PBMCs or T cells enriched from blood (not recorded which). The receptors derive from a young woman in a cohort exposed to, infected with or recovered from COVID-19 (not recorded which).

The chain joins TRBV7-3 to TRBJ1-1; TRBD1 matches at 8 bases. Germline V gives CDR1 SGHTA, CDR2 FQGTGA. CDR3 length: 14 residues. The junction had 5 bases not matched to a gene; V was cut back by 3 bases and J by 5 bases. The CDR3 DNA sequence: TGTGCCAGCAGCTTGGGACAGGAGAGTACTGAAGCTTTCTTT. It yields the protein CASSLGQESTEAFF.

The CDR3: CASSVDASGGALETQYF. In nucleotides, the CDR3 is TGTGCCAGCAGCGTAGACGCTAGCGGGGGGGCCCTTGAGACCCAGTACTTC. The V call is TRBV7-2, the J call TRBJ2-5; 12 positions agree with TRBD2. CDR1 is SGHTA, CDR2 FQGNSA, per germline. CDR3 length equals 17 residues. Trimming cost V 5 bases and J 5 bases; bases outside gene matches: 12. The complete variable domain, with remaining parts taken from reference TRBV7-2 and TRBJ2-5, reads GAGVSQSPSNKVTEKGKDVELRCDPISGHTALYWYRQSLGQGLEFLIYFQGNSAPDKSGLPSDRFSAERTGGSVSTLTIQRTQQEDSAVYLCASSVDASGGALETQYFGPGTRLLVL.

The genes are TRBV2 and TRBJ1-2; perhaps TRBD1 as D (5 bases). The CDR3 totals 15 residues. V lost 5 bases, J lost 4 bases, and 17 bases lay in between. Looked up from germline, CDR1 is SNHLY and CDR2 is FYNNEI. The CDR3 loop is CASSFRSGLSYGYTF. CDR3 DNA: TGTGCCAGCAGTTTCCGTTCAGGGCTGAGCTATGGCTACACCTTC.

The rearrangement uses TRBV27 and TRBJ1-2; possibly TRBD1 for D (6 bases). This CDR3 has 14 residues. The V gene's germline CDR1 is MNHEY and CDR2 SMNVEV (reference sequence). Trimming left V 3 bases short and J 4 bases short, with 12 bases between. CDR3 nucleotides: TGTGCCAGCAGTTTTAGGCCAGGGGCCTATGGCTACACCTTC. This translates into CASSFRPGAYGYTF.

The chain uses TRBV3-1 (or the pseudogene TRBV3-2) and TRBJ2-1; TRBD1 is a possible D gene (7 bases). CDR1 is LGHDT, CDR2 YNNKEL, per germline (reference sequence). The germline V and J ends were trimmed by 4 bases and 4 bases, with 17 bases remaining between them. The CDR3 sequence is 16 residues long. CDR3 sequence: CASSLRGAGGYNEQFF. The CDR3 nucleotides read TGTGCCAGCAGCCTCAGGGGGGCAGGGGGTTACAATGAGCAGTTCTTC.

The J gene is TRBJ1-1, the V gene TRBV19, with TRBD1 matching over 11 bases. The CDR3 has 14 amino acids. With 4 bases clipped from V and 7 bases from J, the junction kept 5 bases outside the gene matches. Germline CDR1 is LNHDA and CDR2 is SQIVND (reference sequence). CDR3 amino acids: CASSRTGGTGEAFF. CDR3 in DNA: TGTGCCAGTAGTAGGACAGGGGGCACAGGTGAAGCTTTCTTT.

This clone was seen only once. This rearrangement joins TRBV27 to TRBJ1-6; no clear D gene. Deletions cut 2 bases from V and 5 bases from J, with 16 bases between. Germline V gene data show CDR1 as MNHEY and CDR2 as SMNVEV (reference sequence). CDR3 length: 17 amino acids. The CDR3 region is CASSLRSPPGHNSPLHF. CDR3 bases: TGTGCCAGCAGTTTACGGTCCCCCCCTGGGCATAATTCACCCCTCCACTTT.

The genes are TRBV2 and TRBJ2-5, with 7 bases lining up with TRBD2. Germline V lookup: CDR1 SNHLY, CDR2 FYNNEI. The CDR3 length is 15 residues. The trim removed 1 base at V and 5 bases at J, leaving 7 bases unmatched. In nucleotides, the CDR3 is TGTGCCAGCAGTGAAGTGGCGGGAGTCGGTGAGACCCAGTACTTC. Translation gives CASSEVAGVGETQYF.

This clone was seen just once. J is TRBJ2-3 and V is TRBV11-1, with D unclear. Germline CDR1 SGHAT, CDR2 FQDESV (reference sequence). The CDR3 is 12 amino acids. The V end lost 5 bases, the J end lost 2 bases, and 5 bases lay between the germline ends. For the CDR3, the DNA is TGTGCCAGCAGCCCCTACACAGATACGCAGTATTTT. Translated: CASSPYTDTQYF.